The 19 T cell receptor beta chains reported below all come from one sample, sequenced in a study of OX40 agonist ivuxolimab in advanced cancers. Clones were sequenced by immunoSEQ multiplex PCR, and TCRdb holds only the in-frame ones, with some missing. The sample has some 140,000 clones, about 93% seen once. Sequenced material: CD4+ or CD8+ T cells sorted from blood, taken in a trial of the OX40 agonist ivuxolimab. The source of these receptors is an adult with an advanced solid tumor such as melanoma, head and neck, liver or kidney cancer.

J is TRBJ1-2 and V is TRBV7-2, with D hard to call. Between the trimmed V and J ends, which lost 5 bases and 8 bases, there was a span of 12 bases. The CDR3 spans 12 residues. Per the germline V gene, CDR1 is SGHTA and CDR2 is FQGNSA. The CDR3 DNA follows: TGTGCCAGCAGCCTTCCGGGATCCGGCTACACCTTC. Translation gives CASSLPGSGYTF. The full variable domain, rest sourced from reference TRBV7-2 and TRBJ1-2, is GAGVSQSPSNKVTEKGKDVELRCDPISGHTALYWYRQSLGQGLEFLIYFQGNSAPDKSGLPSDRFSAERTGGSVSTLTIQRTQQEDSAVYLCASSLPGSGYTFGSGTRLTVV.

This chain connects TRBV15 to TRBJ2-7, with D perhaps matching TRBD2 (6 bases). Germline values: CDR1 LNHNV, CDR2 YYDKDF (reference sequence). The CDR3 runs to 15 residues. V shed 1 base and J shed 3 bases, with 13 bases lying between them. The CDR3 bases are TGTGCCACCAGCAGAGGGCGACTAGTTGGCTACGAGCAGTACTTC. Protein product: CATSRGRLVGYEQYF.

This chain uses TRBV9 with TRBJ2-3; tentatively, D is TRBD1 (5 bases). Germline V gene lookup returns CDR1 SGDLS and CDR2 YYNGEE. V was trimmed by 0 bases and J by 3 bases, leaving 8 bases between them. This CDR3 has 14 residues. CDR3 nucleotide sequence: TGTGCCAGCAGCGTAGGGGGCAGAACAGATACGCAGTATTTT. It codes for CASSVGGRTDTQYF. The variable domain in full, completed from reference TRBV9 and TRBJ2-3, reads DSGVTQTPKHLITATGQRVTLRCSPRSGDLSVYWYQQSLDQGLQFLIQYYNGEERAKGNILERFSAQQFPDLHSELNLSSLELGDSALYFCASSVGGRTDTQYFGPGTRLTVL.

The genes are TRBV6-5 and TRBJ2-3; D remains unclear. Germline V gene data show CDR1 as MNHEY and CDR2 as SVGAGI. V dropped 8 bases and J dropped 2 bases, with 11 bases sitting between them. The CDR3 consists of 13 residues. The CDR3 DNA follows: TGTGCCAGCTCGCAGCGCCCCACAGATACGCAGTATTTT. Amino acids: CASSQRPTDTQYF.

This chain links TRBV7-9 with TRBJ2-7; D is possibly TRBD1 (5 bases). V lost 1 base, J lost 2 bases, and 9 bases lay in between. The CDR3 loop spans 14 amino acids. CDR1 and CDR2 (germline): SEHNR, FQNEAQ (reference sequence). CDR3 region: CASSLEGAAYEQYF. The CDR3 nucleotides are TGTGCCAGCAGCTTAGAAGGGGCAGCCTACGAGCAGTACTTC.

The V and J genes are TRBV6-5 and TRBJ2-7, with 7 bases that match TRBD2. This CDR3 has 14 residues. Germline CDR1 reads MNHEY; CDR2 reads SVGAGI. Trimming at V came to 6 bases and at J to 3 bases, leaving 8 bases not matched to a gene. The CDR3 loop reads CASSRLGGGYEQYF. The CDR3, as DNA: TGTGCCAGCAGCCGGCTGGGCGGGGGCTACGAGCAGTACTTC.

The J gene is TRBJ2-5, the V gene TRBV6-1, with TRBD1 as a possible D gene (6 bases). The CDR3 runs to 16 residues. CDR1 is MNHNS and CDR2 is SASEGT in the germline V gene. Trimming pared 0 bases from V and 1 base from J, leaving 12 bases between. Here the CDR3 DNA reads TGTGCCAGCAGTGAAGCGTCCCAGGGGCCCCAAGAGACCCAGTACTTC. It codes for CASSEASQGPQETQYF.

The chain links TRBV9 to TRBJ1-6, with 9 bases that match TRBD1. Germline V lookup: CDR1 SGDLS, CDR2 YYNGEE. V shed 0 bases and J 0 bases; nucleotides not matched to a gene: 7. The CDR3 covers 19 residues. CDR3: CASSVGGTGTSSYNSPLHF. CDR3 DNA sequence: TGTGCCAGCAGCGTAGGAGGGACAGGGACCAGCTCCTATAATTCACCCCTCCACTTT.

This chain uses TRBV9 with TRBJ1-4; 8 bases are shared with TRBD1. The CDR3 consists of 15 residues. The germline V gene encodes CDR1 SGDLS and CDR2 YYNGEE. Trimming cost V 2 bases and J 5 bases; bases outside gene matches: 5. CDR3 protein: CASSVTGQGNEKLFF. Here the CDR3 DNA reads TGTGCCAGCAGCGTTACTGGACAGGGCAATGAAAAACTGTTTTTT.

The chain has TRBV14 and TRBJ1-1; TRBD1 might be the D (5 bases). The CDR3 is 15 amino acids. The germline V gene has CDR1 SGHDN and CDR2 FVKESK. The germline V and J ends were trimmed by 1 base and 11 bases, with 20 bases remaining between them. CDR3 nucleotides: TGTGCCAGCAGCCAAGCTATCAGGGCAGCGACCCGGGCTTTCTTT. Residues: CASSQAIRAATRAFF.

This CDR3 reads CASSAQGVSYEQYF. The CDR3 region has the DNA TGTGCCAGCAGTGCACAGGGGGTTTCCTACGAGCAGTACTTC. V usage is TRBV2 and J usage is TRBJ2-5, with 8 bases fitting TRBD1. The tail of the sequence fits TRBJ2-7 better, so the J call may be wrong. Germline values: CDR1 SNHLY, CDR2 FYNNEI. This CDR3 region has 14 residues.

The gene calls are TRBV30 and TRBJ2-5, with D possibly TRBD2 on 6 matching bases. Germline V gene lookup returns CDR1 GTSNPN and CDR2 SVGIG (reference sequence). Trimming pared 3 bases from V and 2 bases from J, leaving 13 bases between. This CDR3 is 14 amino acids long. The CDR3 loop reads CAWSMRGPQETQYF. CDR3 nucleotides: TGTGCCTGGAGCATGCGGGGACCTCAAGAGACCCAGTACTTC.

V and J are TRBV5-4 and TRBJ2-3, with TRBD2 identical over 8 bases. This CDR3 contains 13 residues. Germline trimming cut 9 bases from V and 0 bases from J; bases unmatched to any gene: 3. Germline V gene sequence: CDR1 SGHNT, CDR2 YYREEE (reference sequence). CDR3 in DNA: TGTGCCACCGTAGCGGGAAGCACAGATACGCAGTATTTT. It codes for CATVAGSTDTQYF.

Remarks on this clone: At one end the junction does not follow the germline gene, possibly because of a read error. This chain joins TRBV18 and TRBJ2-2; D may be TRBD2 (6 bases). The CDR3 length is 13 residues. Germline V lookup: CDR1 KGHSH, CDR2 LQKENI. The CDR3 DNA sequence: TGTGCCAGCTCGCCACTAGCCCCCGGGGAGCTGTTTTTT. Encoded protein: CASSPLAPGELFF.

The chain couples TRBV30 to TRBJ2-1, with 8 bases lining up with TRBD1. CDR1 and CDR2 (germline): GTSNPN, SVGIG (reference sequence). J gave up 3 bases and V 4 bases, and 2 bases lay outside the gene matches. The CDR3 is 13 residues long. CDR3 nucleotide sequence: TGTGCCTGGACAGGGGGCGTCTACAATGAGCAGTTCTTC. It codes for CAWTGGVYNEQFF.

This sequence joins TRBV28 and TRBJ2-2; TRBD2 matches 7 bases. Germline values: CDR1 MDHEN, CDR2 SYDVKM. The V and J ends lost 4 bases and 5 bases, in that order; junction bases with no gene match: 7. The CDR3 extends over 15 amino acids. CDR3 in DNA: TGTGCCAGCAGTTCAGGGCGGGAGAGAACCGGGGAGCTGTTTTTT. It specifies CASSSGRERTGELFF.

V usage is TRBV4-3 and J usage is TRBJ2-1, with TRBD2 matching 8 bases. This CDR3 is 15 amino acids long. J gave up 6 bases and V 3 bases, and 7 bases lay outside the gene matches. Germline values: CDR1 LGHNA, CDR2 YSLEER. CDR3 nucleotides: TGCGCCAGCAGCCAGGTTGGCCTAGCGGGCAATGAGCAGTTCTTC. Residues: CASSQVGLAGNEQFF.

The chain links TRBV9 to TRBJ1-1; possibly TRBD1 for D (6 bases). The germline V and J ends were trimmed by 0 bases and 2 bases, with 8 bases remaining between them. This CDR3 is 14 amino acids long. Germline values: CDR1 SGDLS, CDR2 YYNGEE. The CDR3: CASSVAQGNTEAFF. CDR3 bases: TGTGCCAGCAGCGTAGCACAGGGCAACACTGAAGCTTTCTTT.

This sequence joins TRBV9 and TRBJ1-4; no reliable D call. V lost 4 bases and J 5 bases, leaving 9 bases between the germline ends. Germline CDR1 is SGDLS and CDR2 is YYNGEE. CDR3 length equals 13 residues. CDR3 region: CASSLNGNEKLFF. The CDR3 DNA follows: TGTGCCAGCAGCCTAAACGGGAATGAAAAACTGTTTTTT.